A selection of T cell receptor beta chains follows, all from one sample in a study of shared clonotypes between healthy human individuals. Measured with immunoSEQ multiplex PCR; TCRdb has only the in-frame clones, and not every one. The sample holds about 2.5 million clones, under 95% seen once. The material sequenced was naive CD4+ T cells from PBMCs. The receptors stem from a young man in good health. Some clones in this sample may be carry-over from other donors' samples. Both conserved end residues are part of each CDR3. The order of the fields is J gene, CDR3 length, V gene, D gene, clone size, CDR3 DNA, CDR3 protein. The D gene is left open where the match is weak. Expanded clones are given a class, and other clones once, few, many or no size at all.

TRBJ1-2	13	TRBV7-2	TRBD1	.	TGTGCCAGCAGCCTTCCGGGACAGGCGGGCTACACCTTC	CASSLPGQAGYTF
TRBJ2-3	15	TRBV5-4	TRBD2	.	TGTGCCAGCGGAAGGTCACTAGCGGGGCTAGATACGCAGTATTTT	CASGRSLAGLDTQYF
TRBJ2-7	12	TRBV5-8	.	.	TGTGCCAGCAGCCATATAGGTGGCGAGCAGTACTTC	CASSHIGGEQYF
TRBJ2-7	14	TRBV10-1	.	.	TGCGCCAGCAGTGAGTCGGGGGGCTCCTACGAGCAGTACTTC	CASSESGGSYEQYF
TRBJ2-7	12	TRBV6-6	.	.	TGTGCCAGCAGCCTTCGGGGCTACGAGCAGTACTTC	CASSLRGYEQYF
TRBJ2-5	14	TRBV9	TRBD1	.	TGTGCCAGCAGCGCCCACCAGGGGGCAGAGACCCAGTACTTC	CASSAHQGAETQYF
TRBJ2-5	14	TRBV5-5	.	.	TGTGCCAGCAGCTTGATGGAGAGGTCCGAGACCCAGTACTTC	CASSLMERSETQYF
TRBJ2-3	16	TRBV10-3	TRBD2	.	TGTGCCATCAGTGCCCCTAGCGGATTCGGGACAGATACGCAGTATTTT	CAISAPSGFGTDTQYF
TRBJ1-2	13	TRBV11-1	.	once	TGTGCCAGCAGCCTCACCGGGACGGGCGGCTACACCTTC	CASSLTGTGGYTF
TRBJ2-7	12	TRBV30	TRBD1	.	TGTGCCTCCGGACAGGGGAAAAACGAGCAGTACTTC	CASGQGKNEQYF
TRBJ2-3	17	TRBV7-3	.	.	TGTGCCAGCAGCTTAACCAACCCCTCGGGGGGCACAGATACGCAGTATTTT	CASSLTNPSGGTDTQYF
TRBJ2-5	14	TRBV6-6	.	.	TGTGCCACCTCGTCGGGCGCGGTCCGAGAGACCCAGTACTTC	CATSSGAVRETQYF
TRBJ2-7	14	TRBV25-1	.	.	TGTGCCAGGTTCCGGGCAGGGGCAAACTACGAGCAGTACTTC	CARFRAGANYEQYF
TRBJ1-2	13	TRBV5-1	.	.	TGCGCCAGCAGCCCCTCAGACCCGTATGGCTACACCTTC	CASSPSDPYGYTF
TRBJ1-5	14	TRBV6-6	.	.	TGTGCCAGCAGTTCAGGACAGCAGAATCAGCCCCAGCATTTT	CASSSGQQNQPQHF